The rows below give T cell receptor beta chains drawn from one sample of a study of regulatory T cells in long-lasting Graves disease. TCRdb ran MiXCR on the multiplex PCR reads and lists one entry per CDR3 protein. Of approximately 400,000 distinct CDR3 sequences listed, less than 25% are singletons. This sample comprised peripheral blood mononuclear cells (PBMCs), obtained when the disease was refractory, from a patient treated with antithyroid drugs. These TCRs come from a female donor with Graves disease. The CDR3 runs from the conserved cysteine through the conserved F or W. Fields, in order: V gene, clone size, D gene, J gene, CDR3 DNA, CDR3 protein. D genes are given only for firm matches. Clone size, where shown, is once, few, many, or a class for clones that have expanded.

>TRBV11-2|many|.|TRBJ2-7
TGTGCCAGCAGCTTAGCACCACCCGGGACCGCCTCCTACGAGCAGTACTTC
CASSLAPPGTASYEQYF
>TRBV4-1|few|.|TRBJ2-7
TGCGCCAGCAGCCACAACCTACCGGGAAGAGGGTCCTCCTACGAGCAGTACTTC
CASSHNLPGRGSSYEQYF
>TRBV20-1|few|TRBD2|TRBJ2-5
TGCAGTGCTAGCAGGTCCAGCGGGAGAGCCTTAAACCAAGAGACCCAGTACTTC
CSASRSSGRALNQETQYF
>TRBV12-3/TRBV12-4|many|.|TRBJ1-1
TGTGCCAGCAGTGTACTGGGCACTGAAGCTTTCTTT
CASSVLGTEAFF
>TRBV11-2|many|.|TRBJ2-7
TGTGCCAGCAGCTCTCTCCGGCATCCCTACGAGCAGTACTTC
CASSSLRHPYEQYF
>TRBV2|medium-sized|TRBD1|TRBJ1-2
TGTGCCAGCAGTCCACTGGGACAGGTCATCACCTATGGCTACACCTTC
CASSPLGQVITYGYTF
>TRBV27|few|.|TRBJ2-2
TGTGCCAGCAGTTTATCATTGGGCGACGCGGGGGAGCTGTTTTTT
CASSLSLGDAGELFF
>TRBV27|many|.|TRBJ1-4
TGTGCCAGCAGTTTTCGACAGTCAGGCGGAAAACTGTTTTTT
CASSFRQSGGKLFF
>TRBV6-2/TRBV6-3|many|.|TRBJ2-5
TGTGCCAGCAGTTATGGCCCTACAGTCCAAGAGACCCAGTACTTC
CASSYGPTVQETQYF
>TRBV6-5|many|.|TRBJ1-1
TGTGCCAGCAGTTACCTCGACGGGATGGAAGCTTTCTTT
CASSYLDGMEAFF
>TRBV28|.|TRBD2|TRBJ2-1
TGTGCCAGCAAAACTGTCGGGACTAGCGGGTACAATGAGCAGTTCTTC
CASKTVGTSGYNEQFF
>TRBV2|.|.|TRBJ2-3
TGTGCCAGCAGTCACTCTAGGCGAGAGAGCACAGATACGCAGTATTTT
CASSHSRRESTDTQYF
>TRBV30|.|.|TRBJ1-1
TGTGCCTGGACCCCGGGGATGAACACTGAAGCTTTCTTT
CAWTPGMNTEAFF
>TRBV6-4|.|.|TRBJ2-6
TGTGCCAGCAGTGATACCGACTCTGGGGCCAACGTCCTGACTTTC
CASSDTDSGANVLTF
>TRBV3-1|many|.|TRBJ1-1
TGTGCCAGCAGCCAATTTCCGGGGACTGAAGCTTTCTTT
CASSQFPGTEAFF
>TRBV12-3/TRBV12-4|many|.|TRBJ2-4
TGTGCCAGCAGTTTGGGGATAGCGAATTCATACTTC
CASSLGIANSYF
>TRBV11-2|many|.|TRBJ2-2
TGTGCCAGCAGCTTAGTGTCGCTCCCGATCCCAAGGGGCACCGGGGAGCTGTTTTTT
CASSLVSLPIPRGTGELFF
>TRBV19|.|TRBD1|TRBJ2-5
TGTGCCAGTCGCCCAGGGGGAAACCAAGAGACCCAGTACTTC
CASRPGGNQETQYF
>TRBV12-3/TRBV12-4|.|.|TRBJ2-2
TGTGCCAGCAGTCCCTCAGGATACCCAGGGGCTGGGGAGCTGTTTTTT
CASSPSGYPGAGELFF
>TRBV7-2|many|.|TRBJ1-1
TGTGCCAGCAGCCTCCTGGACTTCGGGGCTTTCTTT
CASSLLDFGAFF
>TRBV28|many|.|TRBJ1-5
TGTGCCAGCAGATCTGGGCAGCCCCAGCATTTT
CASRSGQPQHF
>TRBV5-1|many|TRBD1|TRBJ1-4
TGCGCCAGCAGCTTTTTTCTGGTCGGAACAGGGGGCGCCCCGGCTAATGAAAAACTGTTTTTT
CASSFFLVGTGGAPANEKLFF
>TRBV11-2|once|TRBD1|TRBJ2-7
TGTGCCAGCAGCCGACCGGGACAGGTCCCCTACGAGCAGTACTTC
CASSRPGQVPYEQYF
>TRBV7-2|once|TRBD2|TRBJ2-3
TGTGCCAGCAGCCAAACTAGCGGGAGGGCAGATACGCAGTATTTT
CASSQTSGRADTQYF
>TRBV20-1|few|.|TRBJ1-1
TGCAGTGCTAGATGGGGAGGGGCCGGATTTCTGAACACTGAAGCTTTCTTT
CSARWGGAGFLNTEAFF
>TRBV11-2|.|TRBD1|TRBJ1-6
TGTGCCAGCAGCTCAGTTCGTGGGGACAGGGGATCACCCCTCCACTTT
CASSSVRGDRGSPLHF
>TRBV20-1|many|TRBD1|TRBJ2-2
TGCAGTGCTACCAGCATTACAGGGGGCACCGGGGAGCTGTTTTTT
CSATSITGGTGELFF
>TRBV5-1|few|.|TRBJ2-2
TGCGCCAGCAGCTTGGATCCCGGTAACACCGGGGAGCTGTTTTTT
CASSLDPGNTGELFF
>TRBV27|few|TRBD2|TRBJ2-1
TGTGCCAGCAGTTTCGTAGCGGGAGCAGGTGAGCAGTTCTTC
CASSFVAGAGEQFF
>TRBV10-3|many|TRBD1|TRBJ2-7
TGTGCCATCAGTGAGGACAGGGGGGCCTCCTACGAGCAGTACTTC
CAISEDRGASYEQYF
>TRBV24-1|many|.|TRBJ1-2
TGTGCCACCAGTGATGGCGGGCGCGACTATGGCTACACCTTC
CATSDGGRDYGYTF
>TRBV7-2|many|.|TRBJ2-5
TGTGCCAGCAGCTTGGGATTAAATATCCAAGAGACCCAGTACTTC
CASSLGLNIQETQYF
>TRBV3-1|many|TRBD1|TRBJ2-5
TGTGCCAGCAGCCAAAGGGGGCGCGAGGAAGAGACCCAGTACTTC
CASSQRGREEETQYF
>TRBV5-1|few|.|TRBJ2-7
TGCGCCAGCAGCTTGAAGACATCCGAGCAGTACTTC
CASSLKTSEQYF
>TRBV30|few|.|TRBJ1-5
TGTGCCTGGAGTGACGGCCCTAGGGGAGGTCAGCCCCAGCATTTT
CAWSDGPRGGQPQHF
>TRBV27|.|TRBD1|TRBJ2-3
TGTGCCAGCAGTAGACAGGGGGCCCCAACAGATACGCAGTATTTT
CASSRQGAPTDTQYF
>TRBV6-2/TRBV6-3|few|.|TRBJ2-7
TGTGCCAGCGACCAGGCAGGGGGAGGGTACGAGCAGTACTTC
CASDQAGGGYEQYF
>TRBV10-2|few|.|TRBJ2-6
TGCGCCAGCAGTGAGTCGACAGTCTCTGGGGCCAACGTCCTGACTTTC
CASSESTVSGANVLTF
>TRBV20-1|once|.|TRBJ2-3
TGCAGTGCTAGTTCACGGGGAACCACAGATACGCAGTATTTT
CSASSRGTTDTQYF
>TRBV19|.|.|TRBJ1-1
TGTGCCAGTAGTATACAGGGTTTTGAGACTGAAGCTTTCTTT
CASSIQGFETEAFF
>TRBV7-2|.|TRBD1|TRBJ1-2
TGTGCCAGCAGCTTACGGGACGGCCCAGGGGGCGACTATGGCTACACCTTC
CASSLRDGPGGDYGYTF
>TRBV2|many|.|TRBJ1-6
TGTGCCAGCAGTGACAGGCACGATTCACCCCTCCACTTT
CASSDRHDSPLHF
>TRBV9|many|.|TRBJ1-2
TGTGCCAGCAGCCCCGGCGGCGGCCCGGGCTATGGCTACACCTTC
CASSPGGGPGYGYTF
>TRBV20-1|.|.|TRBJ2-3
TGCAGTGCCGAGGTAGATACGCAGTATTTT
CSAEVDTQYF